This TCR beta chain comes out of a study of T cell responses to AZD1222 COVID-19 vaccine. This clone was recorded once. Its target is not known. This CDR3 has 16 residues. CDR1 SGHRS and CDR2 YFSETQ come from the germline V gene. Trimming removed 3 bases from V and 7 bases from J, with 19 bases in between. Points from the study as a whole: Regions 160-218 and 743-854 held dominance among vaccine-associated CD4 TCRs, which spanned spike.

The data were produced by immunoSEQ multiplex PCR, yet TCRdb's version contains in-frame clones alone and is incomplete. This sample yields about 120,000 clones, of which approximately 90% are seen a single time; under 4.5% belongs to the top ten. The origin of this receptor is an adult in good health. This chain links TRBV5-1 with TRBJ1-4; a possible D gene is TRBD1 (6 bases). The sequenced sample was peripheral blood, obtained on day 0 of AZD1222 vaccination. The DNA for the CDR3 is TGCGCCAGCAGCTACTACTCTGGACAGCCAATTGAAAAACTGTTTTTT. Translating gives CASSYYSGQPIEKLFF.